Sequencing of this T cell receptor (beta chain) was carried out in a study of T cell clonality in common variable immunodeficiency. Findings and limits, study-wide: CVID patient heterogeneity limited repertoire-clinical complication correlations.

Blood samples were heparinized, 5 to 8 ml per donor. This clone was counted ten times or more. Its specificity is not known. Coverage ceases 3 residues before the CDR3 finishes, and the germline J gene fills in the end. Here immunoSEQ multiplex PCR was the method, and the copy in TCRdb shows in-frame clones only, minus some. This sample includes around 39,000 clones with no singletons; its ten biggest clones take up approximately 3.2%. With 1 base removed from V and 4 bases from J, the gap between germline ends came to 14 bases. This CDR3 is 15 amino acids long. Germline V gene lookup returns CDR1 SGHAT and CDR2 FQNNGV.

The sequence was obtained from a person between 18 and 69 years old in good health. Sequencing used peripheral blood mononuclear cells. The rearrangement links TRBV11-2 to TRBJ2-7, with D perhaps TRBD1 (5 bases). The covered CDR3 bases are TGTGCCAGCAGCTTAGGGCCCACAGGACCTTACGAG. Translation gives CASSLGPTGPYE. The whole CDR3 reads CASSLGPTGPYEQYF.